The rows below give T cell receptor beta chains drawn from one sample of a study of CD4 T cells in relation to SARS-CoV-2 and coronaviruses. These receptors lack a known antigen. Clones were read by immunoSEQ multiplex PCR, and TCRdb kept only the in-frame ones, dropping some. The sample lists roughly 24,000 clones; 77% were seen once. The sequencing input was CD4+ T cells from PBMCs, cultured in vitro. These receptors originate from a human donor in good health. The conserved cysteine and the conserved F or W are not part of the CDR3 here. Fields, in order: J gene, V gene, CDR3 protein.

J gene: TRBJ2-1; V gene: TRBV5-1; CDR3 protein: ASSLAAGQAEQF
J gene: TRBJ2-5; V gene: TRBV3-1/TRBV3-2; CDR3 protein: ASSQVGGGKTQY
J gene: TRBJ1-4; V gene: TRBV11-2; CDR3 protein: ASSLVPATDSNEKLF
J gene: TRBJ2-2; V gene: TRBV24-1; CDR3 protein: ATSGISLNTGELF
J gene: TRBJ1-1; V gene: TRBV6-5; CDR3 protein: ASSSGTEAF
J gene: TRBJ1-5; V gene: TRBV7-8; CDR3 protein: ASSFGTGHSNQPQH
J gene: TRBJ2-3; V gene: TRBV5-1; CDR3 protein: ASSFTGERTDTQY
J gene: TRBJ2-1; V gene: TRBV5-1; CDR3 protein: ASSLVRPDNEQF
J gene: TRBJ1-4; V gene: TRBV5-8; CDR3 protein: ASSLSGQENEKLF
J gene: TRBJ2-1; V gene: TRBV19; CDR3 protein: ASSIAEGLGNEQF
J gene: TRBJ2-6; V gene: TRBV7-9; CDR3 protein: ASSFKLNSGANVLT
J gene: TRBJ2-5; V gene: TRBV7-9; CDR3 protein: ASSLASGQETQY
J gene: TRBJ2-5; V gene: TRBV11-2; CDR3 protein: ASSLDVETQY
J gene: TRBJ1-2; V gene: TRBV6-5; CDR3 protein: ASTTGQGASGYT
J gene: TRBJ2-5; V gene: TRBV19; CDR3 protein: ASSITGYQETQY
J gene: TRBJ2-1; V gene: TRBV2; CDR3 protein: ASREGLAGGNEQF
J gene: TRBJ2-1; V gene: TRBV27; CDR3 protein: ASSLSTGGFYNEQF
J gene: TRBJ2-5; V gene: TRBV5-1; CDR3 protein: ASSRPRLALEETQY
J gene: TRBJ2-3; V gene: TRBV7-2; CDR3 protein: ASSLGSYLGTGGYTQY
J gene: TRBJ1-3; V gene: TRBV9; CDR3 protein: ASSVVAGSGNTIY
J gene: TRBJ2-5; V gene: TRBV6-6; CDR3 protein: ASNRAPQETQY
J gene: TRBJ2-2; V gene: TRBV7-8; CDR3 protein: ASSWPTGDTGELF
J gene: TRBJ1-3; V gene: TRBV10-2; CDR3 protein: ASSEPPGRSSGNTIY
J gene: TRBJ2-1; V gene: TRBV10-3; CDR3 protein: AISTGEVSYNEQF
J gene: TRBJ1-1; V gene: TRBV29-1; CDR3 protein: SGGGTGFLTEAF
J gene: TRBJ1-5; V gene: TRBV7-9; CDR3 protein: ASSLSGRNSNQPQH
J gene: TRBJ1-6; V gene: TRBV20-1; CDR3 protein: SASSRAHNSPLH
J gene: TRBJ1-1; V gene: TRBV6-2/TRBV6-3; CDR3 protein: ASSLLWPSSGGTEAF